This T cell receptor (beta chain) was recorded in a study of cytomegalovirus exposure and HLA in healthy donors. Study-level findings and limits: Many donors carried some public TCRs, although rarity characterized most TCR sequences. The study listed roughly 160 cytomegalovirus-associated TCR beta chains.

Comment on this clone: Its cognate antigen is unknown.

PCR primers comprised 60 Vbeta and 13 Jbeta primers. Clones were read by immunoSEQ multiplex PCR, and TCRdb kept only the in-frame ones, dropping some. The sample is made up of some 180,000 clones, and the top ten hold 6.5% of it. The receptor was derived from a man aged 30 to 39 in good health and CMV-seronegative. The specimen sequenced was PBMCs.

This CDR3 reads CASSDRTGYQPQHF. CDR3 DNA: TGTGCCAGCAGTGACAGGACAGGGTACCAGCCCCAGCATTTT. The rearrangement joins TRBV27 to TRBJ1-5, with 8 bases lining up with TRBD1. This CDR3 contains 14 residues. Germline lookup yields CDR1 MNHEY and CDR2 SMNVEV (reference sequence). J was trimmed by 7 bases and V by 5 bases; bases with no gene match: 7.